This T cell receptor (beta chain) was found in a study of cytomegalovirus exposure and HLA in healthy donors. General observations from the study: Most TCR sequences proved rare, with some public TCRs found in many donors.

The assay was immunoSEQ multiplex PCR, and TCRdb's table has in-frame clones only and misses some. In the table there are approximately 110,000 clones, 88% of which are singletons. Germline lookup yields CDR1 MDHEN and CDR2 SYDVKM. The CDR3 spans 17 residues. The V end lost 6 bases, the J end lost 7 bases, and 27 bases lay between the germline ends. With respect to this clone: Its matching antigen is unknown.

The sample taken for sequencing was PBMCs. This receptor was identified in a young woman in good health and CMV-seronegative. The rearrangement joins TRBV28 to TRBJ1-1; possible D gene TRBD1, 6 bases. The CDR3 loop reads CASSLDPTSNRVDEAFF. CDR3 coding DNA: TGTGCCAGCAGCCTAGACCCCACCTCCAACAGGGTAGATGAAGCTTTCTTT.